The 21 T cell receptor beta chains reported below all come from one sample, sequenced in a study of Ad26.COV2.S vaccination and SARS-CoV-2 variants. Treatment noted: around 19 received Ad26.COV2.S at low or high dose, single or two shots; 5 received placebo; per-sample allocation not given. At day 63 after the first vaccine or placebo injection, samples were drawn. The protocol was immunoSEQ multiplex PCR, while the TCRdb copy is restricted to in-frame clones and leaves out a portion. Here the sample spans around 320,000 clones, about 86% being singletons. The sample here was peripheral blood, taken in a trial of Ad26.COV2.S vaccine versus placebo. These receptors were taken from a person aged 18-65 years who received the Ad26.COV2.S COVID-19 vaccine or a placebo.

V gene TRBV5-1 combines with J gene TRBJ2-5; 14 bases align to TRBD2. Germline V gene data show CDR1 as SGHRS and CDR2 as YFSETQ. V was pared by 0 bases and J by 5 bases, with 3 bases of the junction left unmatched. The CDR3 length is 16 residues. The CDR3 loop reads CASSLAGTSGGETQYF. DNA for the CDR3: TGCGCCAGCAGCTTGGCCGGGACTAGCGGGGGTGAGACCCAGTACTTC.

The chain employs TRBV5-6 and TRBJ1-1; 8 bases map to TRBD1. Germline CDR1 reads SGHDT; CDR2 reads YYEEEE. V trimming: 4 bases; J trimming: 0 bases; junction bases outside the gene matches: 11. The CDR3 covers 17 residues. The CDR3 DNA reads TGTGCCAGCAGCCTTGGACAGGGCCTAGGGATGAACACTGAAGCTTTCTTT. It codes for CASSLGQGLGMNTEAFF.

This clone has just a few counts. The chain links TRBV6-4 to TRBJ2-3; 7 bases fit TRBD1. Germline trimming cut 3 bases from V and 0 bases from J; bases unmatched to any gene: 3. From germline, CDR1 is MRHNA and CDR2 SNTAGT. The CDR3 runs 15 residues. The CDR3 DNA reads as TGTGCCAGCAGTGAAACACAGGGGAGCACAGATACGCAGTATTTT. Residues: CASSETQGSTDTQYF.

The V gene is TRBV7-2, the J gene TRBJ2-7, with 7 bases matching TRBD2. J gave up 2 bases and V 5 bases, and 9 bases lay outside the gene matches. Germline V gene sequence: CDR1 SGHTA, CDR2 FQGNSA. This CDR3 region has 15 residues. The CDR3 nucleotides are TGTGCCAGCAGCGCGGGACTATCGCCCACCTACGAGCAGTACTTC. Protein sequence: CASSAGLSPTYEQYF.

CDR3 DNA: TGTGCCAGCAGCTCTAGACTAGCGGGGGACAATGAGCAGTTCTTC. Residues: CASSSRLAGDNEQFF. The chain links TRBV7-9 to TRBJ2-1; 12 bases are a match to TRBD2. Germline values: CDR1 SEHNR, CDR2 FQNEAQ (reference sequence). The CDR3 spans 15 residues. J was trimmed by 5 bases and V by 4 bases; bases with no gene match: 3.

The CDR3 DNA follows: TGTGCCAGCAGCCAAGATTGGAGGGGAAGCAATCAGCCCCAGCATTTT. Translation: CASSQDWRGSNQPQHF. The rearrangement uses TRBV3-1 (or the pseudogene TRBV3-2) and TRBJ1-5, with a weak D call TRBD1 (5 bases). The CDR3 totals 16 residues. V was trimmed by 0 bases and J by 1 base, leaving 10 bases between them. Looked up from germline, CDR1 is LGHDT and CDR2 is YNNKEL (reference sequence).

V gene TRBV9 combines with J gene TRBJ2-3; 14 bases align to TRBD2. Germline CDR1 reads SGDLS; CDR2 reads YYNGEE. The CDR3 totals 17 residues. With 4 bases clipped from V and 6 bases from J, the junction kept 10 bases outside the gene matches. The CDR3 bases are TGTGCCAGCAGCCCTGGGACTAGCGGGGGCCGGAGGGATACGCAGTATTTT. Translation gives CASSPGTSGGRRDTQYF.

The chain joins TRBV3-1 (or the pseudogene TRBV3-2) to TRBJ1-1; D possibly corresponds to TRBD1 (6 bases). The CDR3 loop spans 13 amino acids. Trimming shortened V by 7 bases and J by 8 bases, and 17 bases separated the two germline ends. The germline gives CDR1 LGHDT, CDR2 YNNKEL (reference sequence). CDR3 protein: CASKFTGITEAFF. The CDR3 coding sequence is TGTGCCAGCAAGTTTACAGGGATCACCGAAGCTTTCTTT.

This chain connects TRBV7-8 to TRBJ1-1; D is ambiguous. Trimming took off 5 bases at V and 1 base at J, with 5 bases between the two ends. CDR3 size: 12 residues. The V gene's germline CDR1 is SGHVS and CDR2 FQNEAQ. The CDR3 DNA reads TGTGCCAGCAGCCCTCAGAACACTGAAGCTTTCTTT. Translating it yields CASSPQNTEAFF.

The chain combines TRBV24-1 with TRBJ2-2; D call uncertain. The germline gives CDR1 KGHDR, CDR2 SFDVKD. This CDR3 is built from 12 residues. V dropped 9 bases and J dropped 6 bases, with 10 bases sitting between them. In nucleotides, the CDR3 is TGTGCCACCGGAAGGCGATCCGGGGAGCTGTTTTTT. It specifies CATGRRSGELFF.

The chain combines TRBV12-3 or TRBV12-4 with TRBJ2-2; no clear D. The ends were cut back, 1 base at V and 9 bases at J, with 6 bases in the middle. The CDR3 totals 12 residues. The CDR3 DNA sequence: TGTGCCAGCAGTTTAGGTCCTAGGGAGCTGTTTTTT. Translated: CASSLGPRELFF.

This clone has only one observation. The chain employs TRBV6-2 or TRBV6-3 and TRBJ1-4; no definite D call. CDR1 and CDR2 from the germline V gene are MNHEY and SVGEGT. The V end was cut by 2 bases, the J end by 4 bases, with 11 bases between. The CDR3 consists of 15 residues. CDR3 region: CASSYPPGGNEKLFF. The CDR3 nucleotides are TGTGCCAGCAGTTACCCCCCTGGAGGTAATGAAAAACTGTTTTTT.

This clone was counted once. This chain uses TRBV6-4 with TRBJ2-1; the D gene is possibly TRBD1 (5 bases). The germline CDR1 and CDR2 sequences are MRHNA and SNTAGT. The CDR3 has 14 amino acids. Trimming shortened V by 8 bases and J by 0 bases, and 11 bases separated the two germline ends. CDR3 loop: CASLDRSSYNEQFF. The CDR3 nucleotides read TGTGCCAGCCTCGACAGAAGCTCCTACAATGAGCAGTTCTTC.

This clone appeared once. The V and J genes are TRBV19 and TRBJ1-1; 10 bases line up with TRBD1. The CDR3 is 14 residues long. J was trimmed by 5 bases and V by 8 bases; bases with no gene match: 8. The germline gives CDR1 LNHDA, CDR2 SQIVND (reference sequence). The CDR3 DNA reads TGTGCCAGTTTTAAGGACAGGGGGGTGACTGAAGCTTTCTTT. Amino acids: CASFKDRGVTEAFF.

This clone was seen more than once but under ten times. The chain joins TRBV9 to TRBJ1-3; D gene unclear. Trimming removed 0 bases at V and 5 bases at J, with 9 bases between. The CDR3 is 14 residues long. The germline CDR1 and CDR2 sequences are SGDLS and YYNGEE. The CDR3, as DNA: TGTGCCAGCAGCGTAGGGGTGGATCGAAACACCATATATTTT. Translating it yields CASSVGVDRNTIYF.

The J gene is TRBJ1-5, the V gene TRBV30, with a possible D match to TRBD1 (5 bases). V lost 2 bases to trimming and J lost 8 bases, with 13 bases between them. Germline V gives CDR1 GTSNPN, CDR2 SVGIG (reference sequence). This CDR3 is 13 amino acids long. The CDR3 region has the DNA TGTGCCTGGAGTAGGTGGCAGGGTGAGCCCCAGCATTTT. Its protein is CAWSRWQGEPQHF.

This chain joins TRBV14 and TRBJ2-1; weak D call: TRBD2 (5 bases). V lost 0 bases to trimming and J lost 12 bases, with 12 bases between them. Germline V gene data show CDR1 as SGHDN and CDR2 as FVKESK. The CDR3 runs to 13 residues. The CDR3 coding sequence is TGTGCCAGCAGCCAAGATGGAACTAGTTTGCAGTTCTTC. Amino acid sequence: CASSQDGTSLQFF. The full variable domain, completed using reference TRBV14 and TRBJ2-1, is EAGVTQFPSHSVIEKGQTVTLRCDPISGHDNLYWYRRVMGKEIKFLLHFVKESKQDESGMPNNRFLAERTGGTYSTLKVQPAELEDSGVYFCASSQDGTSLQFFGPGTRLTVL.

V and J are TRBV5-1 and TRBJ1-1, with D possibly matching TRBD1 (5 bases). CDR3 length: 15 amino acids. Germline lookup yields CDR1 SGHRS and CDR2 YFSETQ. Deletions cut 0 bases from V and 1 base from J, with 10 bases between. The CDR3, as DNA: TGCGCCAGCAGCTTGGGACTCACAGGGAACACTGAAGCTTTCTTT. It is translated as CASSLGLTGNTEAFF. Filled out from reference TRBV5-1 and TRBJ1-1, the complete variable domain reads KAGVTQTPRYLIKTRGQQVTLSCSPISGHRSVSWYQQTPGQGLQFLFEYFSETQRNKGNFPGRFSGRQFSNSRSEMNVSTLELGDSALYLCASSLGLTGNTEAFFGQGTRLTVV.

The gene calls are TRBV5-1 and TRBJ2-2, with D unresolved. In germline, CDR1 is SGHRS, CDR2 YFSETQ. V lost 0 bases to trimming and J lost 4 bases, with 10 bases between them. The CDR3 length is 15 residues. For the CDR3, the DNA is TGCGCCAGCAGCTTGGACAGCTTACTCACCGGGGAGCTGTTTTTT. Translated: CASSLDSLLTGELFF.

The sample holds many counts of this clone. The rearrangement joins TRBV9 to TRBJ2-2; TRBD1 agrees at 8 bases. The CDR3 length is 18 residues. V lost 0 bases and J lost 1; bases outside the gene matches: 8. Germline V gives CDR1 SGDLS, CDR2 YYNGEE. CDR3 protein: CASSVEAGGAGNTGELFF. In DNA form, the CDR3 reads TGTGCCAGCAGCGTAGAGGCAGGGGGCGCCGGGAACACCGGGGAGCTGTTTTTT.

The chain links TRBV5-1 to TRBJ1-1; D is uncertain. Between the trimmed V and J ends, which lost 2 bases and 5 bases, there was a span of 16 bases. Germline V CDR1 and CDR2: SGHRS, YFSETQ. CDR3 size: 15 residues. The chain's CDR3 is CASSFEPRGMTEAFF. Here the CDR3 DNA reads TGCGCCAGCAGCTTCGAACCGCGCGGTATGACTGAAGCTTTCTTT.